This T cell receptor (beta chain) is from a study of cytotoxic CD8 clonotypes in ibrutinib-treated CLL. The overall study: Partial responses numbered some 25 and complete responses 2; after a median around 68 months, 14 stayed remitted and approximately twelve progressed. Samples averaged around 280,000 productive templates and some 96,000 productive rearrangements.

The study, taken as a whole, reports: Patients with sustained remission and those progressing were sampled at differing times.

TCR beta libraries used approximately 2 micrograms of genomic DNA from cryopreserved PBMCs. Produced via immunoSEQ multiplex PCR; TCRdb's table is partial and in-frame only. The data hold approximately 120,000 clones, with about 58% observed a single time. CDR1 is SQVTM and CDR2 is ANQGSEA in the germline V gene. This CDR3 spans 14 amino acids. Trimming took off 6 bases at V and 3 bases at J, with 17 bases between the two ends. About this clone: Its specificity is not known.

This material consisted of PBMCs, taken after 24 months of ibrutinib treatment. The receptor's source is a human donor with chronic lymphocytic leukemia. The genes are TRBV29-1 and TRBJ2-5; D tentatively fits TRBD1 or TRBD2 (7 bases each). The CDR3 here is CSVTNRGGKETQYF. Written as DNA, the CDR3 is TGCAGCGTCACCAACAGGGGAGGGAAAGAGACCCAGTACTTC. The full variable domain, completed using reference TRBV29-1 and TRBJ2-5, is SAVISQKPSRDICQRGTSLTIQCQVDSQVTMMFWYRQQPGQSLTLIATANQGSEATYESGFVIDKFPISRPNLTFSTLTVSNMSPEDSSIYLCSVTNRGGKETQYFGPGTRLLVL.